The 30 T cell receptor beta chains below all came from one sample that was sequenced in a study of CD8 T cells in Susac syndrome. Reverse transcription of roughly 0.5 to 1 ug RNA was carried out with random hexamers. TCRdb ran MiXCR on the immunoSEQ multiplex PCR reads and lists one entry per CDR3 protein. The table includes about 300,000 distinct CDR3 sequences, around 83% detected once. The specimen sequenced was CD8+ T cells from PBMCs. All receptors derive from a human donor with multiple sclerosis.

The chain is built from TRBV20-1 and TRBJ2-7, with D possibly TRBD2 on 6 matching bases. V was trimmed by 0 bases and J by 2 bases, leaving 14 bases between them. This CDR3 has 15 amino acids. Germline assignment: CDR1 DFQATT and CDR2 SNEGSKA (reference sequence). The CDR3 here is CSARDPGGFTYEQYF. CDR3 DNA: TGCAGTGCTAGAGATCCCGGAGGGTTTACCTACGAGCAGTACTTC.

V gene TRBV14 combines with J gene TRBJ2-1; 9 positions agree with TRBD2. CDR1 is SGHDN and CDR2 is FVKESK in the germline V gene. CDR3 length: 16 amino acids. V was clipped by 7 bases and J by 1 base; unmatched bases: 8. The CDR3 coding sequence is TGTGCCAGCATCGACCGGCGGGAGGGTTCCTACAATGAGCAGTTCTTC. As protein: CASIDRREGSYNEQFF. Drawing the rest from reference TRBV14 and TRBJ2-1, the complete variable domain is EAGVTQFPSHSVIEKGQTVTLRCDPISGHDNLYWYRRVMGKEIKFLLHFVKESKQDESGMPNNRFLAERTGGTYSTLKVQPAELEDSGVYFCASIDRREGSYNEQFFGPGTRLTVL.

The rearrangement uses TRBV9 and TRBJ1-1; TRBD1 might be the D (5 bases). CDR1 is SGDLS and CDR2 is YYNGEE in the germline V gene. The CDR3 loop spans 12 amino acids. V lost 2 bases and J lost 6, with 8 bases in between. Here the CDR3 DNA reads TGTGCCAGCAGCGTCACAGGATCTGAAGCTTTCTTT. Amino acids: CASSVTGSEAFF.

This clonotype appeared once. The chain couples TRBV9 to TRBJ2-7; D possibly corresponds to TRBD1 (6 bases). Germline V gene data show CDR1 as SGDLS and CDR2 as YYNGEE. The V and J ends lost 0 bases and 2 bases respectively, with 9 bases between them. The CDR3 contains 14 residues. CDR3 in DNA: TGTGCCAGCAGCGTAGAAAACAGGGCCTACGAGCAGTACTTC. As protein: CASSVENRAYEQYF.

J is TRBJ2-7 and V is TRBV27; D is unclear. The CDR3 is made up of 15 amino acids. From germline, CDR1 is MNHEY and CDR2 SMNVEV (reference sequence). V shed 3 bases and J shed 4 bases, with 16 bases lying between them. The CDR3 sequence is CASSLFETSTYEQYF. Written as DNA, the CDR3 is TGTGCCAGCAGTTTGTTCGAGACTTCAACTTACGAGCAGTACTTC.

The chain is built from TRBV27 and TRBJ2-2; 7 nucleotides align to TRBD2. The CDR3 loop spans 16 amino acids. Looked up from germline, CDR1 is MNHEY and CDR2 is SMNVEV (reference sequence). Losses at the gene ends were 7 bases for V and 5 bases for J; bases not matched to a gene: 13. The CDR3 coding sequence is TGTGCCAGCACCTTTATGATGGGGGAGGGGACCGGGGAGCTGTTTTTT. Encoded protein: CASTFMMGEGTGELFF.

This clonotype appeared once. The genes are TRBV7-8 and TRBJ1-4, with D possibly matching TRBD1 (6 bases). The V end lost 0 bases, the J end lost 7 bases, and 12 bases lay between the germline ends. The CDR3 is made up of 15 amino acids. From germline, CDR1 is SGHVS and CDR2 FQNEAQ. The CDR3 coding sequence is TGTGCCAGCAGCTTAGCGGGGGGGCTAGGTGAAAAACTGTTTTTT. Residues: CASSLAGGLGEKLFF.

The rearrangement joins TRBV7-6 to TRBJ2-1; weak D call: TRBD2 (5 bases). The germline V and J ends were trimmed by 3 bases and 5 bases, with 8 bases remaining between them. From germline, CDR1 is SGHVS and CDR2 FNYEAQ. The CDR3 spans 13 residues. The CDR3 loop is CASSFRRNNEQFF. The DNA for the CDR3 is TGTGCCAGCAGCTTTAGGAGGAACAATGAGCAGTTCTTC.

The rearrangement joins TRBV27 to TRBJ2-1; TRBD1 aligns across 7 bases. Unmatched junction bases numbered 12, after V lost 5 bases and J lost 5 bases. From germline, CDR1 is MNHEY and CDR2 SMNVEV (reference sequence). CDR3 size: 16 residues. The CDR3 here is CASSLSSGTVHNEQFF. Written as DNA, the CDR3 is TGTGCCAGCAGTCTCTCTTCCGGGACAGTCCACAATGAGCAGTTCTTC.

This chain connects TRBV30 to TRBJ2-1; D is perhaps TRBD2 (6 bases). V gave up 4 bases and J gave up 10 bases, with 14 bases separating them. The CDR3 has 12 amino acids. Germline V gene sequence: CDR1 GTSNPN, CDR2 SVGIG (reference sequence). CDR3: CAWTSTSYEQFF. The CDR3 DNA sequence: TGTGCCTGGACCAGTACTAGCTACGAGCAGTTCTTC.

The chain recombines TRBV7-9 with TRBJ1-2; D not certain. This CDR3 is 10 amino acids long. The V gene's germline CDR1 is SEHNR and CDR2 FQNEAQ (reference sequence). The ends were cut back, 2 bases at V and 7 bases at J, with 2 bases in the middle. The chain's CDR3 is CASSLSGYTF. The CDR3 DNA follows: TGTGCCAGCAGCTTAAGTGGCTACACCTTC.

V is TRBV20-1 and J is TRBJ1-1, with D hard to call. The germline V gene has CDR1 DFQATT and CDR2 SNEGSKA (reference sequence). V was trimmed by 6 bases and J by 5 bases, leaving 10 bases between them. This CDR3 has 11 amino acids. The chain's CDR3 is CSAPRGTEAFF. The CDR3 DNA reads TGCAGTGCGCCCCGTGGGACTGAAGCTTTCTTT.

The chain carries TRBV14 and TRBJ2-5; perhaps TRBD2 as D (5 bases). V lost 4 bases to trimming and J lost 2 bases, with 11 bases between them. Germline V gives CDR1 SGHDN, CDR2 FVKESK. This CDR3 contains 14 residues. The CDR3 DNA sequence: TGTGCCAGCAGCCGCACTGGGAGACAAGAGACCCAGTACTTC. It yields the protein CASSRTGRQETQYF.

Only a few counts were recorded for this clonotype. At one end, the junction sequence differs from germline, possibly due to a read error. The J gene is TRBJ1-2, the V gene TRBV6-1; D unresolved. From germline, CDR1 is MNHNS and CDR2 SASEGT. There are 11 residues in the CDR3. The CDR3 nucleotides read TGTGCCATCCGAGGCGGTTATGGCTACACCTTT. Protein product: CAIRGGYGYTF.

This chain joins TRBV11-2 and TRBJ2-2; 7 bases align to TRBD2. The CDR3 runs to 15 residues. With V trimmed by 1 base and J by 4 bases, 3 bases remained unmatched. Germline CDR1 is SGHAT and CDR2 is FQNNGV. CDR3 protein: CASSLGREGTGELFF. CDR3 bases: TGTGCCAGCAGCTTAGGCAGGGAGGGCACCGGGGAGCTGTTTTTT.

This clonotype came up once. This rearrangement joins TRBV19 to TRBJ2-3; D is unresolved. V lost 9 bases, J lost 2 bases, and 12 bases lay in between. Looked up from germline, CDR1 is LNHDA and CDR2 is SQIVND (reference sequence). The CDR3 consists of 13 residues. The CDR3 protein is CASGRIFTDTQYF. The CDR3 DNA sequence: TGTGCCAGCGGACGGATTTTCACAGATACGCAGTATTTT.

The chain combines TRBV2 with TRBJ1-1; tentative D call: TRBD1 (5 bases). Trimming removed 8 bases from V and 1 base from J, with 11 bases in between. The CDR3 loop spans 13 amino acids. CDR1 and CDR2 from the germline V gene are SNHLY and FYNNEI. CDR3 coding DNA: TGTGCCAGCCCGGGACGGCCGAACACTGAAGCTTTCTTT. Amino acids: CASPGRPNTEAFF.

The J gene is TRBJ2-1, the V gene TRBV3-1; TRBD1 matches at 8 bases. The germline CDR1 and CDR2 sequences are LGHDT and YNNKEL (reference sequence). The CDR3 runs 15 residues. V lost 4 bases, J lost 3 bases, and 5 bases stayed unmatched. CDR3 residues: CASSPRDRLYNEQFF. CDR3 in DNA: TGTGCCAGCAGCCCACGGGACAGGCTCTACAATGAGCAGTTCTTC.

The chain combines TRBV2 with TRBJ1-3; no firm D call. Trimming took 4 bases from V and 6 from J, leaving 1 base between them. The germline V gene has CDR1 SNHLY and CDR2 FYNNEI. The CDR3 spans 10 residues. This CDR3 is CASSVNTIYF. The CDR3 region has the DNA TGTGCCAGCAGTGTAAACACCATATATTTT.

The chain couples TRBV27 to TRBJ1-2, with 10 bases that match TRBD1. The CDR3 length is 15 residues. Germline CDR1 is MNHEY and CDR2 is SMNVEV (reference sequence). V was clipped by 5 bases and J by 4 bases; unmatched bases: 7. CDR3 sequence: CASSPGTGALYGYTF. CDR3 nucleotides: TGTGCCAGCAGTCCGGGGACAGGGGCTCTCTATGGCTACACCTTC.

V is TRBV6-5 and J is TRBJ2-1; possibly TRBD2 for D (6 bases). Germline V gene sequence: CDR1 MNHEY, CDR2 SVGAGI. V was pared by 6 bases and J by 0 bases, with 12 bases between. This CDR3 contains 15 residues. CDR3 sequence (DNA): TGTGCCAGCAGCCCGGACTACCCCTCCTACAATGAGCAGTTCTTC. Translated: CASSPDYPSYNEQFF.

This chain links TRBV28 with TRBJ2-1; no reliable D call. V gave up 8 bases and J gave up 1 base, with 15 bases separating them. This CDR3 is built from 15 residues. Looked up from germline, CDR1 is MDHEN and CDR2 is SYDVKM. The DNA of the CDR3 is TGTGCCAGCGCACCCACTCCGGTTTCCTACAATGAGCAGTTCTTC. Translation: CASAPTPVSYNEQFF. Looking up the rest from reference TRBV28 and TRBJ2-1 gives the full variable domain: DVKVTQSSRYLVKRTGEKVFLECVQDMDHENMFWYRQDPGLGLRLIYFSYDVKMKEKGDIPEGYSVSREKKERFSLILESASTNQTSMYLCASAPTPVSYNEQFFGPGTRLTVL.

Regarding this clonotype: The junction shows a germline mismatch at one end, possibly a read error. The V call is TRBV20-1, the J call TRBJ2-4; 9 bases match TRBD2. From germline, CDR1 is DFQATT and CDR2 SNEGSKA (reference sequence). The CDR3 is 15 amino acids. The CDR3 DNA is TGCAGTGCCAGAGGTTCTAGCGGGGACAAAAACATTCAGTACTTC. Translation gives CSARGSSGDKNIQYF.

This clonotype was detected only a few times. The gene calls are TRBV4-1 and TRBJ2-7, with a possible D match to TRBD1 (7 bases). Trimming took off 2 bases at V and 2 bases at J, with 10 bases between the two ends. Germline CDR1 MGHRA, CDR2 YSYEKL. This CDR3 has 14 residues. CDR3 DNA sequence: TGCGCCAGCAGCCAACGCAGGGGGGCCTACGAGCAGTACTTC. It codes for CASSQRRGAYEQYF.

This rearrangement joins TRBV29-1 to TRBJ2-3; D tentatively reads TRBD1 or TRBD2 (5 bases each). The CDR3 contains 13 residues. The germline V gene has CDR1 SQVTM and CDR2 ANQGSEA. Trimming cost V 7 bases and J 4 bases, with 15 bases left between them. DNA of the CDR3: TGCAGCGCCTATGGGGGAGTGGCAGATACGCAGTATTTT. Translated, it gives CSAYGGVADTQYF.

This chain uses TRBV20-1 with TRBJ2-2; 7 bases are a match to TRBD2. The V segment lost 0 bases and the J segment 1 base; nucleotides outside the gene matches: 5. This CDR3 region has 16 residues. Germline assignment: CDR1 DFQATT and CDR2 SNEGSKA (reference sequence). The CDR3 DNA follows: TGCAGTGCTAGAGAGGTTAGCGGGCGGAACACCGGGGAGCTGTTTTTT. Encoded protein: CSAREVSGRNTGELFF.

V usage is TRBV27 and J usage is TRBJ2-1, with D perhaps TRBD1 (5 bases). The germline V gene has CDR1 MNHEY and CDR2 SMNVEV (reference sequence). Trimming shortened V by 6 bases and J by 6 bases, and 18 bases separated the two germline ends. The CDR3 is made up of 15 amino acids. The CDR3 spells CASSLGSKGANEQFF. The CDR3 DNA reads TGTGCCAGCAGCCTTGGGTCGAAAGGGGCCAATGAGCAGTTCTTC.

V gene TRBV3-1 combines with J gene TRBJ1-2; no definite D call. This CDR3 spans 16 amino acids. CDR1 LGHDT and CDR2 YNNKEL come from the germline V gene (reference sequence). V was pared by 0 bases and J by 4 bases, with 15 bases between. The CDR3 nucleotides are TGTGCCAGCAGCCAAGATCGCCAGGAGGTTGGCTATGGCTACACCTTC. This codes for CASSQDRQEVGYGYTF. Filled out from reference TRBV3-1 and TRBJ1-2, the complete variable domain reads DTAVSQTPKYLVTQMGNDKSIKCEQNLGHDTMYWYKQDSKKFLKIMFSYNNKELIINETVPNRFSPKSPDKAHLNLHINSLELGDSAVYFCASSQDRQEVGYGYTFGSGTRLTVV.

This sequence joins TRBV30 and TRBJ2-7; 9 nucleotides align to TRBD2. This CDR3 has 13 residues. Germline CDR1 reads GTSNPN; CDR2 reads SVGIG (reference sequence). Unmatched junction bases numbered 4, after V lost 3 bases and J lost 4 bases. The CDR3, as DNA: TGTGCCTGGAGAAGGCGGGAGGGATACGAGCAGTACTTC. Protein product: CAWRRREGYEQYF.

A note on this clonotype: One end of the junction is discordant with germline, which a read error may explain. The chain recombines TRBV9 with TRBJ1-2, with D perhaps matching TRBD1 (5 bases). The CDR3 has 13 amino acids. Germline CDR1 reads SGDLS; CDR2 reads YYNGEE. CDR3 coding DNA: TGTGCCAGCAGCGCCTCCGGGACCCAAGCCCCTATCTTC. Translated, it gives CASSASGTQAPIF.